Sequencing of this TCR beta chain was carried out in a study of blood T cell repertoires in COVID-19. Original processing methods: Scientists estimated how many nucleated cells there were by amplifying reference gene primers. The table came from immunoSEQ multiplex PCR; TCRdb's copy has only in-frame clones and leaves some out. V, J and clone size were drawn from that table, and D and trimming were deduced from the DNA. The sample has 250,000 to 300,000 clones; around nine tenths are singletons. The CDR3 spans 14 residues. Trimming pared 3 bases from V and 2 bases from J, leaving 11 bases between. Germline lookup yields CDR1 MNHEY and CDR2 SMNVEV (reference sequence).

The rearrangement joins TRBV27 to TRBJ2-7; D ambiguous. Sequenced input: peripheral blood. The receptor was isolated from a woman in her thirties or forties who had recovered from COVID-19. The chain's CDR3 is CASSFSVSPYEQYF. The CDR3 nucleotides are TGTGCCAGCAGTTTTTCAGTTTCTCCCTACGAGCAGTACTTC.